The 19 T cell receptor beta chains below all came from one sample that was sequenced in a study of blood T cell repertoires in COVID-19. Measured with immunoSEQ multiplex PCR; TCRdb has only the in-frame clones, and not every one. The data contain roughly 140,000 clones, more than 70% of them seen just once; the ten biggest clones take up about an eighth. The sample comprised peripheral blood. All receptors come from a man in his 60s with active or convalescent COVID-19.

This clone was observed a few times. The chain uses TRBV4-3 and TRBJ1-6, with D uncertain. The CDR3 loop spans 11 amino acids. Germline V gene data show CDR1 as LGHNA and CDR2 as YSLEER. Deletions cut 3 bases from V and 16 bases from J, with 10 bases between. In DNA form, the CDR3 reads TGCGCCAGCAGCCAGGGTGCGGGGCTCCACTTT. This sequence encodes CASSQGAGLHF.

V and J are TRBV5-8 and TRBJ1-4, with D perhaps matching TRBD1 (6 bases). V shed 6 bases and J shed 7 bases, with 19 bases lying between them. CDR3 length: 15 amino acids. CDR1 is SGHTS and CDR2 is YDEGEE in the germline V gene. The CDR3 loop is CASTAQGWGPEKLFF. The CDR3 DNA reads TGTGCCAGCACTGCTCAGGGATGGGGGCCTGAAAAACTGTTTTTT.

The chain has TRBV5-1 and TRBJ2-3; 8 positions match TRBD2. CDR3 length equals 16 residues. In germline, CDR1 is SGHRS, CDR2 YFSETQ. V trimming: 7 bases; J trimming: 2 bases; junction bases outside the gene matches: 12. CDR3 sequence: CASGLLAEDTTDTQYF. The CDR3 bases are TGCGCCAGCGGCCTACTAGCGGAAGACACCACAGATACGCAGTATTTT. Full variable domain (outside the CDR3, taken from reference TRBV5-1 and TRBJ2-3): KAGVTQTPRYLIKTRGQQVTLSCSPISGHRSVSWYQQTPGQGLQFLFEYFSETQRNKGNFPGRFSGRQFSNSRSEMNVSTLELGDSALYLCASGLLAEDTTDTQYFGPGTRLTVL.

The CDR3 here is CATSEYAAGGMDTQYF. CDR3 coding DNA: TGTGCCACCAGTGAATATGCGGCGGGAGGTATGGATACGCAGTATTTT. The rearrangement uses TRBV24-1 and TRBJ2-3; 8 positions agree with TRBD2. CDR1 and CDR2 (germline): KGHDR, SFDVKD. The CDR3 runs 16 residues. J was trimmed by 6 bases and V by 4 bases; bases with no gene match: 11.

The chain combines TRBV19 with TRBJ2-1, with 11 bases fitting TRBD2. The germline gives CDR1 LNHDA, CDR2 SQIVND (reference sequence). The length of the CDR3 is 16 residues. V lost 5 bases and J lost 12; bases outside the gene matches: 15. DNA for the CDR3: TGTGCCAGTAGTCCCCAGGGGACTAGCGGACAAGGGCTGCAGTTCTTC. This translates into CASSPQGTSGQGLQFF.

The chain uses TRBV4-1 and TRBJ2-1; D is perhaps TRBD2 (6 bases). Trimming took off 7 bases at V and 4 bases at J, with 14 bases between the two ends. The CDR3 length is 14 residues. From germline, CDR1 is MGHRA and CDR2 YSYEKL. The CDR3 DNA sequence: TGCGCCAGCAAGCGGGCCAGGGCGTACAATGAGCAGTTCTTC. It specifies CASKRARAYNEQFF.

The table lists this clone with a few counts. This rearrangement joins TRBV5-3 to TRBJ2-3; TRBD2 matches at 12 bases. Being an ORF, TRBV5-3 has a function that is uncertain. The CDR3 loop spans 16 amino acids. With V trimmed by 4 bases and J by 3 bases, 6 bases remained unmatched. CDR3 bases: TGTGCCAGAAGCCGACTAGCGGGAGTAGGGACAGATACGCAGTATTTT. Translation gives CARSRLAGVGTDTQYF.

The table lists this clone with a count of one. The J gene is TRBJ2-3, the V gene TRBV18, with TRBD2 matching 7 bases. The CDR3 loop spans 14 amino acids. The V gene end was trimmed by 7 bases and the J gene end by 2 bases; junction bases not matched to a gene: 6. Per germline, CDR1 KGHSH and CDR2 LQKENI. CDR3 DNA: TGTGCCAGCTTAACTAGCGTGGCCACAGATACGCAGTATTTT. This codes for CASLTSVATDTQYF.

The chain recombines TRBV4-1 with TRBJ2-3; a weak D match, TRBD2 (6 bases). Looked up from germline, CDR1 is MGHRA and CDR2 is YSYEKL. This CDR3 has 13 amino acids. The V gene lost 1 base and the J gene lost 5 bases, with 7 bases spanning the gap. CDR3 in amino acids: CASSQGGVDTQYF. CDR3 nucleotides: TGCGCCAGCAGCCAAGGCGGGGTAGATACGCAGTATTTT.

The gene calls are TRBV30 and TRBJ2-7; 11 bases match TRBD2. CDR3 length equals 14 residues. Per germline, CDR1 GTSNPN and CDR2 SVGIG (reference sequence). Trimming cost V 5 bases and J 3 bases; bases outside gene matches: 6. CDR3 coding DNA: TGTGCCTGGGGGACTAGCGGAGGCTACTACGAGCAGTACTTC. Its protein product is CAWGTSGGYYEQYF.

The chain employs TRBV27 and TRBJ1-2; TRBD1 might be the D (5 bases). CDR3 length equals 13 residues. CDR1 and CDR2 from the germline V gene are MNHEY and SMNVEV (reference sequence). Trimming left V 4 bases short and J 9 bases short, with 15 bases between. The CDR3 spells CASSSTPGFSYTF. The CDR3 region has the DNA TGTGCCAGCAGTTCTACTCCAGGGTTCAGCTACACCTTC.

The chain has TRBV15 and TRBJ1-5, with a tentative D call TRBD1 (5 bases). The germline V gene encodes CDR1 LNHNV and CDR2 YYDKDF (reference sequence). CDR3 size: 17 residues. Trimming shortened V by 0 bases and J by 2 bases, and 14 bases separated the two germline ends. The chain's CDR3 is CATSRDLGGGGNQPQHF. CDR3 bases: TGTGCCACCAGCAGAGATCTCGGGGGGGGAGGCAATCAGCCCCAGCATTTT.

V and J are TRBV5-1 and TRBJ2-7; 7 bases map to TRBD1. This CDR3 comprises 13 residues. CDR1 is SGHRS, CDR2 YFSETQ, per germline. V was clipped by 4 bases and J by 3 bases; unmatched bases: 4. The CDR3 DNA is TGCGCCAGCAGCCTACGACAGGGCTACGAGCAGTACTTC. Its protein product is CASSLRQGYEQYF.

The CDR3 DNA reads TGCGCCAGCAGCTTCTGGGACAGGGGCGTCCCGAACACCGGGGAGCTGTTTTTT. Amino acids: CASSFWDRGVPNTGELFF. This rearrangement joins TRBV5-1 to TRBJ2-2, with TRBD1 matching 10 bases. V lost 2 bases, J lost 0 bases, and 7 bases stayed unmatched. The CDR3 is 18 amino acids. CDR1 SGHRS and CDR2 YFSETQ come from the germline V gene.

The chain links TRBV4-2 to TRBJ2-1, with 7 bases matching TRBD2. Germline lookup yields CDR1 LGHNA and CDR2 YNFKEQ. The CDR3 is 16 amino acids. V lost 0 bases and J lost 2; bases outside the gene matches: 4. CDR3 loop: CASSQDLAGAYNEQFF. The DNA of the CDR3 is TGTGCCAGCAGCCAAGATTTGGCGGGGGCCTACAATGAGCAGTTCTTC.

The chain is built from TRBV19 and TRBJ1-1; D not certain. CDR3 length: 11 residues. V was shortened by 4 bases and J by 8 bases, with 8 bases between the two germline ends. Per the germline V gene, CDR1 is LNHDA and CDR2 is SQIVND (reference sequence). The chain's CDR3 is CASSTPREAFF. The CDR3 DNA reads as TGTGCCAGTAGTACCCCGAGAGAAGCTTTCTTT.

CDR3 coding DNA: TGTGCCAGCAGCTCCCGACAGCACACTGAAGCTTTCTTT. Protein product: CASSSRQHTEAFF. V gene TRBV7-2 combines with J gene TRBJ1-1; a possible D gene is TRBD1 (5 bases). Trimming removed 4 bases from V and 3 bases from J, with 9 bases in between. The CDR3 loop spans 13 amino acids. CDR1 SGHTA and CDR2 FQGNSA come from the germline V gene.

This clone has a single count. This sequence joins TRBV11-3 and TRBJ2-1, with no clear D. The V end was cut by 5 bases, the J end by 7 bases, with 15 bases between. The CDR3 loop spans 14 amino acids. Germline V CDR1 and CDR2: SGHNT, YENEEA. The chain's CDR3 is CASSPGSRGNEQFF. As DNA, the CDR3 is TGTGCCAGCAGCCCTGGGTCCCGAGGAAATGAGCAGTTCTTC.

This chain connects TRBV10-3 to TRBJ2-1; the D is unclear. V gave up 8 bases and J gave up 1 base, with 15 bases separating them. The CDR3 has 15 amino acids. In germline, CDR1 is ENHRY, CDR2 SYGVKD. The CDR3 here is CAIGINPGSYNEQFF. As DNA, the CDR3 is TGTGCCATCGGCATCAATCCAGGATCCTACAATGAGCAGTTCTTC.